This T cell receptor beta chain was recorded in a study of lymphopenia after photon versus proton radiotherapy (dated by TCRdb to between 2017 and 2020). Some background on the complete study: The study compared the immunological effects of photon versus proton radiation therapy in patients with gastrointestinal tumors who developed high-grade lymphopenia. A cohort of around 20 patients with gastrointestinal tumors who received either photon or proton therapy and subsequently developed lymphopenia was included. The study was designed to characterize how the impact on the immune system differs between the two radiation modalities.

The library relied on the immunoSEQ multiplex PCR assay. T cell repertoires were profiled by deep sequencing of rearranged TCR beta loci, alongside multiparametric flow cytometry. Sourced from immuneACCESS, this table was stored by TCRdb with only in-frame sequences that have V and J called. A share of the clones is absent; for the studies checked, an unresolved V gene accounts for under half, and the remainder has no known explanation. Counted in this sample were about 49,000 clones; around 82% of them appeared once. The top ten constitute 29% of the sample. The germline ends are 11 bases apart after V is trimmed by 5 bases and J by 2 bases. There are 14 amino acids in the CDR3, from cysteine to phenylalanine inclusive. The CDR3 DNA has 42 bases and is translated from base 1. From the germline V gene (reference sequence), CDR1 is LNHDA and CDR2 is SQIVND. As for this clone: The antigen this receptor binds is unknown. Per-nucleotide qualities are absent, and no much larger clonotype sits a single base away.

Study-wide findings and limitations: During treatment, patients who received photon therapy lost naive T cells and TCR diversity and gained effector/memory populations, whereas patients who received proton therapy remained relatively stable. After the lymphocyte count nadir, oligoclonal expansion, especially of CD8+ Temra cells, was observed in photon-treated repertoires, and the drop in diversity was driven by this expansion. Across the cohort, among patients who died, a greater drop in TCR diversity after the nadir was inversely correlated with overall survival time. The authors looked at the survival association only in patients who died, and they framed better survival with proton therapy as a possibility rather than a demonstrated result.

Recombination connected TRBV19 to TRBJ2-3; the D segment cannot be called with confidence. This clonotype was obtained from a man aged 50 to 60 with gastric cancer. The starting material was peripheral blood, obtained from a patient treated with photon-based radiotherapy. DNA sequence: TGTGCCAGTAGTGGTGGTCCCTACACAGATACGCAGTATTTT. The encoded protein is CASSGGPYTDTQYF.